This T cell receptor (beta chain) originates from a study of early T cells in non-severe SARS-CoV-2 infection. Study-wide context: The sequenced material was bulk RNA from unsorted whole blood, and its chains were unpaired.

This clonotype was seen a handful of times. The V gene lost 10 bases and the J gene lost 1 base, with 7 bases spanning the gap. From germline, CDR1 is ENHRY and CDR2 SYGVKD. The CDR3 covers 11 residues. Individual cDNA molecules each received unique molecular identifiers attached to them. TCRdb fed the 5' RACE reads into MiXCR, producing one record per CDR3 protein. Found here are approximately 80,000 distinct CDR3 sequences, roughly 10% of them singletons; the top ten hold 12%. The sequence derives from an adult who was a healthcare worker with PCR-confirmed SARS-CoV-2 infection or an uninfected control (not recorded which). Material: whole blood, obtained at baseline. V and J are TRBV10-3 and TRBJ1-2; no clear D. The CDR3 nucleotides are TGTGCCACACAGCTTAACTATGGCTACACCTTC. This translates into CATQLNYGYTF.